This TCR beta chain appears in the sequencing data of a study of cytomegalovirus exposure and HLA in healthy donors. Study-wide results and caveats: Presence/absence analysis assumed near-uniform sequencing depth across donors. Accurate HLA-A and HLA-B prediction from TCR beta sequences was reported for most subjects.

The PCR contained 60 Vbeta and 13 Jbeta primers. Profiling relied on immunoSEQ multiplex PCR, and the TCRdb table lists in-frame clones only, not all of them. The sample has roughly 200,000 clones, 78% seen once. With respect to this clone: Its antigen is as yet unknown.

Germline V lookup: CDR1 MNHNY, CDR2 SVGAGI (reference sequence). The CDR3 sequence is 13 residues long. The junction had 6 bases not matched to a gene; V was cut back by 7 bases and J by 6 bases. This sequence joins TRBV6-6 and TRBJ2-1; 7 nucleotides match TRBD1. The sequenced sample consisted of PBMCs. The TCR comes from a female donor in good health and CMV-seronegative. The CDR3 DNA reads TGTGCCAGCAACTACAGGGGCGGCAATGAGCAGTTCTTC. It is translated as CASNYRGGNEQFF.